The entry below gives a single TCR beta chain sequence along with its context. Antigen specificity is unknown. The sample holds other DNA sequences that translate to the same CDR3. The sample originates from a study of shared clonotypes between healthy human individuals. Study overall: A couple of female and three male donors aged 18 to 49 were enrolled. Three plates were used per donor for CD4 naive, three for CD4 memory, two for CD8 naive and one for CD8 memory. Study-level findings and limits: Clonotype sharing among donors, it was expected, would be affected by sequencing depth.

Cells designated naive CD8 were CD45RO-negative and were positively selected for CCR7, with terminally differentiated effector memory CD45RA+ cells excluded. TCRdb's copy holds only in-frame clones and misses some; the assay was immunoSEQ multiplex PCR. The data show about 1,900,000 clones, with about 95% seen just once and 1.2% held by the top ten. Looked up from germline, CDR1 is MGHRA and CDR2 is YSYEKL. The CDR3 contains 13 residues. After removal of 4 bases from V and 5 bases from J, the junction contained 2 bases not matched to a gene. This clonotype originated in a man younger than 35 in good health. The V gene is TRBV4-1, the J gene TRBJ1-1, with TRBD1 identical over 9 bases. The sequenced sample was naive CD8+ T cells sorted from blood. CDR3 nucleotides: TGCGCCAGCAGCCCCGGGACAGGGACTGAAGCTTTCTTT. Its translation: CASSPGTGTEAFF.